This T cell receptor (beta chain) was identified during a study of blood T cell repertoires in COVID-19. At the level of the study: COVID-19 samples collected from the United States, Italy and Spain covered acute and convalescent phases. PBMCs, B-cell-depleted T cells, or T cells provided the cDNA or gDNA that made up the material.

In the original workflow: Nucleated cell counts were estimated from reference gene primer amplification. TCRdb's copy holds only in-frame clones and misses some; the assay was immunoSEQ multiplex PCR. D and trimming were read from the DNA, whereas the V and J calls and clone size are those reported in that table. Found here are 250,000 to 350,000 clones, roughly 90% of them singletons; the top ten hold 0.94%. Germline V gene sequence: CDR1 LGHDT, CDR2 YNNKEL (reference sequence). The V and J ends lost 0 bases and 8 bases respectively, with 3 bases between them. The CDR3 contains 11 residues. The chain joins TRBV3-1 (or the pseudogene TRBV3-2) to TRBJ2-3; D ambiguous. What was sequenced was peripheral blood. The receptor was derived from a woman in her thirties or forties who had recovered from COVID-19. The CDR3: CASSQEATQYF. The CDR3 nucleotides are TGTGCCAGCAGCCAAGAGGCTACGCAGTATTTT.